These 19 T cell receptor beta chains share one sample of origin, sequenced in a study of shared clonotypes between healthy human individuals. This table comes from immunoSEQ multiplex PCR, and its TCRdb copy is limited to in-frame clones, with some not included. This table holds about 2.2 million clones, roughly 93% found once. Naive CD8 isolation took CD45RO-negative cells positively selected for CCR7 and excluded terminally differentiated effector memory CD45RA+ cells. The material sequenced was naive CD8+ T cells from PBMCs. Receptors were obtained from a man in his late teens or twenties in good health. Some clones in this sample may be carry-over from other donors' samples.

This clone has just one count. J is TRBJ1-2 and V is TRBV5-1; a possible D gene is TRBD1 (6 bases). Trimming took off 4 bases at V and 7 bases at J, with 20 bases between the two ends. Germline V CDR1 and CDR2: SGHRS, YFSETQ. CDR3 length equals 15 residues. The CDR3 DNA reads TGCGCCAGCAGCCCCCCTCCAGGGGCTGCGCCTGGCTACACCTTC. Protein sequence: CASSPPPGAAPGYTF.

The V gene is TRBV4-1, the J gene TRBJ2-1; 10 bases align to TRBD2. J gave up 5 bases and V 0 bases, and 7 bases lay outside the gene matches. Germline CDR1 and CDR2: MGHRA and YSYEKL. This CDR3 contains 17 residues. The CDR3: CASSQDLASGRNNEQFF. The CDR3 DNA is TGCGCCAGCAGCCAAGATCTGGCTAGCGGGAGAAACAATGAGCAGTTCTTC.

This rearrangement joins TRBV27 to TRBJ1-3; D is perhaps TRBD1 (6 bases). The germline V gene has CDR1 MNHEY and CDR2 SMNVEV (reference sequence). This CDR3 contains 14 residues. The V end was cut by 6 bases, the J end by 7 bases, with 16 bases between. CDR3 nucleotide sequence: TGTGCCAGCAGCTCCCTAGGGGGGTGGAACACCATATATTTT. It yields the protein CASSSLGGWNTIYF.

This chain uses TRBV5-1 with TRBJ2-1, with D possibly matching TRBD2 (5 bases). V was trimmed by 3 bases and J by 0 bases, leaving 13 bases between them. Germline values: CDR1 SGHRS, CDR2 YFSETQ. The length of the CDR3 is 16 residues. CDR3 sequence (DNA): TGCGCCAGCAGCTCCCACCCTGGGAGCTCCTACAATGAGCAGTTCTTC. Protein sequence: CASSSHPGSSYNEQFF. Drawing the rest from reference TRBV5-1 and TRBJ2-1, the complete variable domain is KAGVTQTPRYLIKTRGQQVTLSCSPISGHRSVSWYQQTPGQGLQFLFEYFSETQRNKGNFPGRFSGRQFSNSRSEMNVSTLELGDSALYLCASSSHPGSSYNEQFFGPGTRLTVL.

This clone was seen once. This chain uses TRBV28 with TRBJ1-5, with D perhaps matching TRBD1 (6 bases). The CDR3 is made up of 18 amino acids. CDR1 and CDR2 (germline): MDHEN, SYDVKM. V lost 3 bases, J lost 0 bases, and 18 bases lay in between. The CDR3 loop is CASSFLTGDIHSNQPQHF. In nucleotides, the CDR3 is TGTGCCAGCAGTTTCCTTACCGGGGACATCCATAGCAATCAGCCCCAGCATTTT.

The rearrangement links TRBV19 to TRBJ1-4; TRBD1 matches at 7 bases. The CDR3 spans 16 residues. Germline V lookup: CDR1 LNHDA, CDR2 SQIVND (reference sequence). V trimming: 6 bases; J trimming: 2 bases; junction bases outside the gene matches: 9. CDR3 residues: CASRSVLGGTNEKLFF. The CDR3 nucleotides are TGTGCCAGTAGATCCGTGTTAGGGGGCACTAATGAAAAACTGTTTTTT. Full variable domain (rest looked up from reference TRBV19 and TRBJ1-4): DGGITQSPKYLFRKEGQNVTLSCEQNLNHDAMYWYRQDPGQGLRLIYYSQIVNDFQKGDIAEGYSVSREKKESFPLTVTSAQKNPTAFYLCASRSVLGGTNEKLFFGSGTQLSVL.

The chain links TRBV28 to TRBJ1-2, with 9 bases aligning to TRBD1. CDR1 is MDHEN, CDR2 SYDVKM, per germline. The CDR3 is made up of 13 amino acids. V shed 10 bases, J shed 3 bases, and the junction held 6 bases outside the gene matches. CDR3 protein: CATVTGGYYGYTF. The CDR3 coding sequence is TGTGCCACCGTGACAGGGGGTTACTATGGCTACACCTTC.

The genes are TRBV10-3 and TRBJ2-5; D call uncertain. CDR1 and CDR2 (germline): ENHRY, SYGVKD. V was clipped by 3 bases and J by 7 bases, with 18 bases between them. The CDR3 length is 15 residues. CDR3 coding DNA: TGTGCCATCAGTGATTCAGGTCGGCAGCTTGCGACCCAGTACTTC. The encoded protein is CAISDSGRQLATQYF.

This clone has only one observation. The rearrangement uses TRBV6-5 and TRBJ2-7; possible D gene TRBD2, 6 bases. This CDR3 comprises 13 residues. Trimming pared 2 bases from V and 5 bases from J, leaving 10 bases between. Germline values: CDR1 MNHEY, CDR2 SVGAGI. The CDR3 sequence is CASSYGGLNEQYF. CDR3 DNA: TGTGCCAGCAGTTACGGAGGGTTGAACGAGCAGTACTTC.

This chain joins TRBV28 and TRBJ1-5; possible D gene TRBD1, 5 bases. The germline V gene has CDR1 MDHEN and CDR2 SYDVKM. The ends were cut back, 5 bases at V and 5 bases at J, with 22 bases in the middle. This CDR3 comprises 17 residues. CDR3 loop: CASSMLQNYGADQPQHF. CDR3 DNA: TGTGCCAGCAGTATGCTACAAAACTACGGGGCCGATCAGCCCCAGCATTTT.

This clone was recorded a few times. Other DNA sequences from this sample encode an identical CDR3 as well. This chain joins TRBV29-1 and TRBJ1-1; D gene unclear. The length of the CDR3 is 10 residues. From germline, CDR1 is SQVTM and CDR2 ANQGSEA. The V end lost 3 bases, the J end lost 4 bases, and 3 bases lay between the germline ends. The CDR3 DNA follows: TGCAGCGTTGAGTCCACTGAAGCTTTCTTT. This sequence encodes CSVESTEAFF. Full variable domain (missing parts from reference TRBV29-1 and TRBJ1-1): SAVISQKPSRDICQRGTSLTIQCQVDSQVTMMFWYRQQPGQSLTLIATANQGSEATYESGFVIDKFPISRPNLTFSTLTVSNMSPEDSSIYLCSVESTEAFFGQGTRLTVV.

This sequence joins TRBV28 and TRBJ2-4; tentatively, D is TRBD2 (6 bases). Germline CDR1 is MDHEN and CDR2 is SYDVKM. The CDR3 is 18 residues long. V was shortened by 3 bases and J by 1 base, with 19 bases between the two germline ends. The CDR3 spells CASSFPPRLVGAKNIQYF. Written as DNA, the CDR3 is TGTGCCAGCAGTTTCCCCCCAAGACTAGTCGGGGCCAAAAACATTCAGTACTTC.

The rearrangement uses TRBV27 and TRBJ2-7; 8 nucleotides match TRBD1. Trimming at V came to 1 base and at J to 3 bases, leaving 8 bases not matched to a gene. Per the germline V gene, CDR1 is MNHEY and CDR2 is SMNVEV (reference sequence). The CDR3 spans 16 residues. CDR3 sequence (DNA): TGTGCCAGCAGTTTATTCCCGGACAGGGTTGGCTACGAGCAGTACTTC. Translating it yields CASSLFPDRVGYEQYF.

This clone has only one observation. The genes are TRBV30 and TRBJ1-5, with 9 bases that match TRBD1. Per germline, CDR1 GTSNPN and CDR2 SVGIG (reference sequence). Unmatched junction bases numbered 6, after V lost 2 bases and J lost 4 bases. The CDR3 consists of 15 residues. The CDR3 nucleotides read TGTGCCTGGAGTTGGGACGGACAGGGGAATCAGCCCCAGCATTTT. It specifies CAWSWDGQGNQPQHF.

CDR3 nucleotide sequence: TGTGCCAGTAGTATAGTACCCCGGGACAGGCAGTACTTC. It encodes CASSIVPRDRQYF. The chain is built from TRBV19 and TRBJ2-7, with TRBD1 matching over 7 bases. CDR3 size: 13 residues. Germline assignment: CDR1 LNHDA and CDR2 SQIVND (reference sequence). The V gene end was trimmed by 1 base and the J gene end by 9 bases; junction bases not matched to a gene: 6.

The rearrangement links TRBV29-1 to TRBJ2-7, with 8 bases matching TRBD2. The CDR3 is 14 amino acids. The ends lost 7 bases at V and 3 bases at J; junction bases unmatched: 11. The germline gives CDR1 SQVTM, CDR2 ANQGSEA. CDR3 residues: CSASGAGVGYEQYF. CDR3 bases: TGCAGCGCCTCCGGAGCGGGGGTTGGCTACGAGCAGTACTTC.

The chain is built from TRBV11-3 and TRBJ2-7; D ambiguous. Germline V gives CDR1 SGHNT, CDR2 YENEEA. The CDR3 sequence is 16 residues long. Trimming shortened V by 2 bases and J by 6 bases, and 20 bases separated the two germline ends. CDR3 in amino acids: CASSLTRPSYAREQYF. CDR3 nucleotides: TGTGCCAGCAGCTTAACCAGGCCTAGTTATGCTCGCGAGCAGTACTTC.

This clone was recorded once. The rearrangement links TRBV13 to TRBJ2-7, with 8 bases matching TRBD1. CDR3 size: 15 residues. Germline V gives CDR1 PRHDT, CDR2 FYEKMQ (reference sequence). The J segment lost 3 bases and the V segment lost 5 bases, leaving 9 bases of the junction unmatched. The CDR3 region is CASSPRGQGGYEQYF. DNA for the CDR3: TGTGCCAGCAGCCCACGAGGACAGGGTGGCTACGAGCAGTACTTC.

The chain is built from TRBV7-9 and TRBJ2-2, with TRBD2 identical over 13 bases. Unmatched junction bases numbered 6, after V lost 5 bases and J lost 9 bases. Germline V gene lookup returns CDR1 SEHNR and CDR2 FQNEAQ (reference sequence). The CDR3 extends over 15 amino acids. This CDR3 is CASSKLAGGPWELFF. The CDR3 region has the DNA TGTGCCAGCAGCAAACTAGCGGGAGGGCCGTGGGAGCTGTTTTTT. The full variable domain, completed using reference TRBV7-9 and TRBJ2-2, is DTGVSQNPRHKITKRGQNVTFRCDPISEHNRLYWYRQTLGQGPEFLTYFQNEAQLEKSRLLSDRFSAERPKGSFSTLEIQRTEQGDSAMYLCASSKLAGGPWELFFGEGSRLTVL.